A selection of T cell receptor beta chains follows, all from one sample in a study of early T cells in non-severe SARS-CoV-2 infection. TCRdb re-derived calls from the 5' RACE reads in MiXCR, one entry per CDR3 protein. The sample lists tens of thousands of distinct CDR3 sequences; about 12% were seen once. Specimen: whole blood. Receptors originate from an adult who was a healthcare worker with PCR-confirmed SARS-CoV-2 infection or an uninfected control (not recorded which). CDR3s include the opening cysteine and the closing phenylalanine or tryptophan. D genes are given only for firm matches. The size entry is marked missing in some rows and otherwise reads once, few, many or a size class.

j_call,cdr3_length,v_call,d_call,clone_size,cdr3_nt,cdr3_aa
TRBJ2-7,14,TRBV5-4,-,-,TGTGCCAGCAGCCGCGAGGGGACGTCCTACGAGCAGTACTTC,CASSREGTSYEQYF
TRBJ1-2,13,TRBV2,-,-,TGTGCCAACCTCCTCCGGGACGGTCGGGGCTACACCTTC,CANLLRDGRGYTF
TRBJ1-3,16,TRBV3-1,-,-,TGTGCCAGCAGCCGTGCCCCAGGGTCGAGAGGAAACACCATATATTTT,CASSRAPGSRGNTIYF
TRBJ2-5,14,TRBV7-3,TRBD2,few,TGTGCCAGCAGCCTTGGGACTAGCCAAGAGACCCAGTACTTC,CASSLGTSQETQYF
TRBJ2-1,11,TRBV6-2/TRBV6-3,-,-,TGTGCCAGCAGTCCCCTTTGGGAGCAGTTCTTC,CASSPLWEQFF
TRBJ1-1,15,TRBV7-9,-,-,TGTGCCAGCCAGACCCAGGGCGCTCTGAACACTGAAGCTTTCTTT,CASQTQGALNTEAFF
TRBJ1-2,14,TRBV28,TRBD1,-,TGTGCCAGCAGTTCCGGGACAGGGTTAAATGGCTACACCTTC,CASSSGTGLNGYTF
TRBJ1-2,14,TRBV27,-,many,TGTGCCAGCAGTTTGATTATCAGTCCCTGGGGCTACACCTTC,CASSLIISPWGYTF
TRBJ1-2,14,TRBV3-1,-,few,TGTGCCAGCAGCCAAGATGGGGCAGGGTATGGCTACACCTTC,CASSQDGAGYGYTF
TRBJ1-1,12,TRBV5-5,-,many,TGTGCCAGCAGCTTGGCGTACACTGAAGCTTTCTTT,CASSLAYTEAFF
TRBJ1-3,14,TRBV9,-,many,TGTGCCAGCAGCGTAGACAGAGCAGGAAACACCATATATTTT,CASSVDRAGNTIYF
TRBJ2-2,13,TRBV6-1,-,few,TGTGCCAGCAGTGGGCAGGGTAACGGGGAGCTGTTTTTT,CASSGQGNGELFF
TRBJ2-5,19,TRBV9,TRBD2,many,TGTGCCAGCAGCGTGGGAAGAACTAGCGGGAGAGTTTTCCAAGAGACCCAGTACTTC,CASSVGRTSGRVFQETQYF
TRBJ2-2,16,TRBV7-6,TRBD2,-,TGTGCCAGCAGCTTAATACCCAGCGGGGACGCCGGGGAGCTGTTTTTT,CASSLIPSGDAGELFF
TRBJ2-7,11,TRBV3-1,-,-,TGTGCCAGCAGCCAAACTTCCGAGCAGTACTTC,CASSQTSEQYF